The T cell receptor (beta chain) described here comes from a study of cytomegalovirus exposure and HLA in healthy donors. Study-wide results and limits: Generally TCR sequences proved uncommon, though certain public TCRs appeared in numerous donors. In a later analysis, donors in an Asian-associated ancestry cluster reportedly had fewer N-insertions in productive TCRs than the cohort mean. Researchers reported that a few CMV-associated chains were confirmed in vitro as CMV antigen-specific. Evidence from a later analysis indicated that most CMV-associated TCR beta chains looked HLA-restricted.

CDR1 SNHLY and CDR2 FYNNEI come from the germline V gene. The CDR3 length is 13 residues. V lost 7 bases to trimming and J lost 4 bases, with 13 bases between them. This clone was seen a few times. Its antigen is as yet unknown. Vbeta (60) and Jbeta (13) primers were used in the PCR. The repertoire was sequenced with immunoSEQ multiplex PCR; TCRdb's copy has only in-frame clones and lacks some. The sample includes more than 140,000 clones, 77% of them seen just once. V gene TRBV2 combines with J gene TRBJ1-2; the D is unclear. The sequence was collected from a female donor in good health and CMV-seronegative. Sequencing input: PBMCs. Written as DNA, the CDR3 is TGTGCCAGCAATTTGGGAGTATCCTATGGCTACACCTTC. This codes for CASNLGVSYGYTF.